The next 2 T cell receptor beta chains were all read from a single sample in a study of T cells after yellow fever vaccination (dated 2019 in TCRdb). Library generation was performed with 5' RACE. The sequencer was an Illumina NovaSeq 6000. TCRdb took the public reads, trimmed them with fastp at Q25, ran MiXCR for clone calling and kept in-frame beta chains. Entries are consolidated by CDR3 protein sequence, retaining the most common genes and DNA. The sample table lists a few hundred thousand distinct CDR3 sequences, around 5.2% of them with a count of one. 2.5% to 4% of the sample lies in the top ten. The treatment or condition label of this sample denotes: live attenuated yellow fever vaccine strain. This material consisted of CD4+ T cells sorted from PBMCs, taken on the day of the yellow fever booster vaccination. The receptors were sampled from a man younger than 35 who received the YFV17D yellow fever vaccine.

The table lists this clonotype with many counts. This chain's CDR3 is CASSASGTDYGYTF. DNA for the CDR3: TGCGCCAGCAGCGCGTCCGGGACAGACTATGGCTACACCTTC. The chain joins TRBV5-1 to TRBJ1-2; TRBD1 matches at 7 bases. Germline V gives CDR1 SGHRS, CDR2 YFSETQ. With V trimmed by 4 bases and J by 3 bases, 6 bases remained unmatched. There are 14 residues in the CDR3.

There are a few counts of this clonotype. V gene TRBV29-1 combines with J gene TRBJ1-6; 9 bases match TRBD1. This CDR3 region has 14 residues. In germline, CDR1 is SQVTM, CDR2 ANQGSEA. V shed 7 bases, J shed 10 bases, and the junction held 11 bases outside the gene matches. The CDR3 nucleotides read TGCAGCGGGAAGGGACAGGGAAAAGAATCACCCCTCCACTTT. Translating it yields CSGKGQGKESPLHF.